This T cell receptor (beta chain) was recovered during a study of vaccination and CD4 T cells after COVID-19 (dated by TCRdb to between 2021 and 2023). With regard to the full study: Every convalescent patient had a positive nasal swab PCR test for SARS-CoV-2, with mild disease in under ten patients and severe disease in one. The convalescent cohort included six males and four females, with two Hispanic individuals, seven Caucasians, two Asians and one multiracial person. Participants got two doses of the Pfizer-BioNTech BNT162b2 vaccine (n=8) or two doses of the Moderna mRNA-1273 vaccine (n=2). Post-COVID blood samples were collected from convalescent patients a median of around 100 days after diagnosis, with a range of roughly 35 to 180 days. The time from the second vaccine dose to post-vaccine blood sampling had a median of roughly 72 days and ranged from roughly 12 to 241 days. For stimulating the cultures, overlapping spike peptide pools were used, derived from SARS-CoV-2 as well as from the common cold coronaviruses HCoV-NL63, HCoV-OC43 and HCoV-229E. In control cultures, a CEFX viral epitope pool was used as positive control, an HIV-1 Nef peptide pool was used as negative control, or no peptide was added. In around nine COVID-19 convalescent patients and a few infection-naive healthy vaccine recipients, the spike-specific CD4+ TCR repertoire before mRNA vaccination was compared with the repertoire after mRNA vaccination. General findings and caveats noted by the study authors: In convalescent patients, a median about 86% of post-vaccine SARS-CoV-2-reactive clones were detected only after vaccination, suggesting vaccine-specific priming. The median count of SARS-CoV-2-reactive clonotypes went up from approximately 20 after infection to a few dozen after vaccination, although the change was not significant. Nearly all vaccine-specific clones in convalescent patients (304 of 307) were mono-reactive for SARS-CoV-2 spike rather than cross-reactive with common cold coronaviruses. The number of convalescent patients in the study was relatively small, and the study did not examine early timepoints following natural infection.

In regard to this clonotype: Which antigen it targets is not known. No base quality information exists; no much larger clone differs at one position.

This specimen's treatment or condition label, per the study, means: roughly 10-day PBMC culture with coronavirus spike peptide pools or control peptides (ViraFEST assay). To expand antigen-specific T cells with peptide pools and then pick out the expanded clonotypes through TCR sequencing, the study relied on the ViraFEST assay. The convalescent patients' positive SARS-CoV-2 PCR tests were from March to December 2020, which was before the Alpha, Beta and Delta variants emerged in the United States. Each well held 1.5 million to 2.5 million PBMCs cultured with approximately 10 ug/ml peptide pools in IMDM containing roughly 5% human AB serum and approximately 10 IU/ml IL-2. Half of the culture medium was replaced with fresh IL-2-containing medium on days 3 and 7. After 9 to 10 days of culture, CD4+ T cells were isolated by negative selection using the EasySep CD4+ T cell isolation kit. Ficoll-Paque Plus gradient centrifugation was used to isolate PBMCs from whole blood, and the isolated PBMCs were then either used fresh or cryopreserved at -140C. Each culture condition was generally run in triplicate wells.

The CDR3 spans 13 residues, from the cysteine through the phenylalanine. Just the 39-base CDR3 DNA is kept, in frame starting at base 1. Cut back by 5 bases and 6 bases, the V and J ends lie 14 bases apart. For CDR1 and CDR2, the germline V gene (reference sequence) lists DFQATT and SNEGSKA. The library was generated by PCR. DNA from cultured CD4+ T cells was subjected to TCR sequencing with the Oncomine TCR Beta short-read assay at the Johns Hopkins FTIC core. Genomic DNA was extracted from the cultured CD4+ T cells with the QIAamp micro DNA kit. Oncomine TCR Beta libraries from cultured CD4+ T cells were pooled using unique dual indexes and sequenced on an Illumina iSeq 100. The original pipeline was this. Non-productive sequences were removed, and CDR3s not starting with C, not ending with F or W, or shorter than 7 amino acids were discarded. The MANAFEST web application was used to identify antigen-specific clonotypes by comparing peptide-stimulated wells against reference wells and other culture wells. An FDR below 0.05, an odds ratio above 5, and a productive frequency above 0.1% in at least two of three replicate wells were required for clones to be considered positive. Clonotypes that were significantly expanded in both SARS-CoV-2 spike wells and at least one common cold coronavirus spike condition were defined as cross-reactive. CDR3 homology was assessed with Levenshtein distances (stringdist) and unrooted phylogenetic trees (ape) in R version 3.6.1. Starting from the raw public reads, TCRdb applied fastp trimming at Q25, assembled clones with MiXCR and retained in-frame beta chains. A single entry per CDR3 protein holds the most common genes and DNA from its merged rows. These V and J calls originate from TCRdb's pipeline instead of the authors' own analysis. This sample gives some 18,000 distinct CDR3 sequences in total; 35% to 50% of them show up just once. Jointly, the top ten make up 7% to 8.5% of the sample.

This clonotype was sampled from a human donor who had recovered from COVID-19. This specimen consisted of CD4+ T cells from blood, cultured in vitro, obtained after SARS-CoV-2 vaccination. In this chain, TRBV20-1 is recombined with TRBJ1-3, with a tentative D gene TRBD1 over 6 matching bases. The DNA reads as follows: TGCAGTGCTCTGACAGGCCTCCAAAACACCATATATTTT. Its protein product is CSALTGLQNTIYF.